Given below is one TCR beta chain in context. The sample belongs to a study of blood T cell repertoires in COVID-19. Clones were sequenced by immunoSEQ multiplex PCR, and TCRdb holds only the in-frame ones, with some missing. Among over 150,000 clones listed, just over 85% were seen once. This CDR3 spans 16 amino acids. The V gene end was trimmed by 4 bases and the J gene end by 7 bases; junction bases not matched to a gene: 9. Germline V gene sequence: CDR1 SGHRS, CDR2 YFSETQ. The rearrangement joins TRBV5-1 to TRBJ2-1; the match to TRBD2 covers 12 bases. The receptor was isolated from a man between 50 and 59 years old with active or convalescent COVID-19. The sequencing sample was made of peripheral blood. The chain's CDR3 is CASSGGTSGLGNEQFF. The CDR3 DNA is TGCGCCAGCAGCGGGGGGACTAGCGGGTTGGGAAATGAGCAGTTCTTC.